Listed here are 6 T cell receptor beta chains from one sample, sequenced in a study of T-cell reconstitution after alpha-beta-depleted transplantation in children. Researchers prepared the TCRbeta library using unique molecular identifiers, the study reports. Each CDR3 protein gets one entry after TCRdb re-called the PCR reads with MiXCR. The sample carries 200,000 or so distinct CDR3 sequences, roughly 6.5% recorded once. Here the sequenced sample was PBMCs, taken before TCRalphabeta/CD19-depleted stem cell transplant. These receptors originate from a girl under three years old with combined immunodeficiency, due to receive a stem cell transplant.

Regarding this clonotype: It may be a read error: a sequence one base away is much more abundant. The chain recombines TRBV29-1 with TRBJ2-2; the D is unclear. The CDR3 spans 13 residues. From germline, CDR1 is SQVTM and CDR2 ANQGSEA. This CDR3 reads CGVETENTGELFF. The CDR3 DNA follows: TGCGGCGTTGAGACGGAGAACACCGGGGAGCTGTTTTTT.

This clonotype was recorded many times. CDR3 sequence: CASSDSPFDTARTDTQYF. The DNA for the CDR3 is TGTGCCAGCAGTGACAGCCCATTCGACACCGCACGCACAGATACGCAGTATTTT. V gene TRBV2 combines with J gene TRBJ2-3, with unresolved D. This CDR3 region has 18 residues. V gave up 3 bases and J gave up 1 base, with 20 bases separating them. Germline V gene data show CDR1 as SNHLY and CDR2 as FYNNEI.

Ten or more counts support this clonotype. The rearrangement joins TRBV20-1 to TRBJ2-7, with 10 bases aligning to TRBD1. The CDR3 has 15 amino acids. V dropped 5 bases and J dropped 1; count of bases not matched to a gene: 8. Germline V lookup: CDR1 DFQATT, CDR2 SNEGSKA (reference sequence). CDR3: CSAYDGQGGSYEQYF. The CDR3 region has the DNA TGCAGTGCTTACGACGGACAGGGGGGGTCCTACGAGCAGTACTTC.

This clonotype came up many times. V is TRBV20-1 and J is TRBJ2-1, with D possibly called TRBD1 or TRBD2 (6 bases each). V was shortened by 6 bases and J by 2 bases, with 26 bases between the two germline ends. Germline CDR1 and CDR2: DFQATT and SNEGSKA (reference sequence). This CDR3 has 18 residues. The CDR3 reads CSAALQGTLIIPYNEQFF. CDR3 sequence (DNA): TGCAGTGCAGCCCTCCAGGGGACTCTCATCATACCCTACAATGAGCAGTTCTTC.

This clonotype appeared many times. The chain couples TRBV29-1 to TRBJ2-5, with 8 bases matching TRBD1. The CDR3 extends over 18 amino acids. In germline, CDR1 is SQVTM, CDR2 ANQGSEA. The V gene end was trimmed by 3 bases and the J gene end by 5 bases; junction bases not matched to a gene: 20. The CDR3 protein is CSVDAGQAEGIYWETQYF. CDR3 nucleotide sequence: TGCAGCGTTGACGCGGGACAGGCCGAAGGGATATATTGGGAGACCCAGTACTTC.

There are a few counts of this clonotype. The V gene is TRBV7-9, the J gene TRBJ2-7, with TRBD2 as a possible D gene (6 bases). V was trimmed by 1 base and J by 0 bases, leaving 7 bases between them. The CDR3 is 14 residues long. Germline V CDR1 and CDR2: SEHNR, FQNEAQ (reference sequence). CDR3 amino acids: CASSLGGVSYEQYF. Written as DNA, the CDR3 is TGTGCCAGCAGCTTAGGCGGGGTCTCCTACGAGCAGTACTTC.